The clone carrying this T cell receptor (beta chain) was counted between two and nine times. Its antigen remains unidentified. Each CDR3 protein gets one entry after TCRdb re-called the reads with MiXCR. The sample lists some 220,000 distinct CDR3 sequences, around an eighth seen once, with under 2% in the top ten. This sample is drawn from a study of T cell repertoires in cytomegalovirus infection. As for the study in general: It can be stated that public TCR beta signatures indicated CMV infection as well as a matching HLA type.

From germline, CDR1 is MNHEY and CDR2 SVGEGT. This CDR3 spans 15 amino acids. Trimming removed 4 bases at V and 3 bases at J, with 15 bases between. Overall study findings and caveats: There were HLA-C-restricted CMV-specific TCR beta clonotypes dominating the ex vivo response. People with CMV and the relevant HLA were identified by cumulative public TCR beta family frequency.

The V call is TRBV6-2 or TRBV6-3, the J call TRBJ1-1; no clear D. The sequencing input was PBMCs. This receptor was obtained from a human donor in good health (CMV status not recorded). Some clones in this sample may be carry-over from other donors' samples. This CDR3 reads CASSLRSRGYTEAFF. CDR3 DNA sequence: TGTGCCAGCAGTTTAAGGAGCCGAGGTTACACTGAAGCTTTCTTT.